The following is a T cell receptor beta chain sequence with its context. The junction and the germline gene differ at one end; a read error may be behind it. These data originate in a study of cytomegalovirus exposure and HLA in healthy donors. Primers for the PCR totalled 60 Vbeta and 13 Jbeta. TCRdb's copy holds only in-frame clones and misses some; the assay was immunoSEQ multiplex PCR. The data hold around 200,000 clones, with 82% observed a single time. This CDR3 has 14 residues. Germline V gives CDR1 SGHAT, CDR2 FQNNGV. The sample comprised PBMCs. The TCR sequence derives from a young woman in good health and CMV-seronegative. The rearrangement uses TRBV11-2 and TRBJ2-3; 8 bases agree with TRBD2. CDR3 protein: CASSLDGGAHTQYF. The CDR3 DNA follows: TGTGCCAGCAGCCTAGACGGGGGGGCTCATACGCAGTATTTT.